This TCR beta chain was captured by sequencing in a study of blood T cells in healthy people across ages. This clonotype has just a few counts. With a J-beta primer mix and a sample-barcoded 5' primer, a second PCR ran about 7 to 12 cycles. TCRdb reprocessed the 5' RACE reads with MiXCR, giving one entry per CDR3 protein. The table has some 1.7 million distinct CDR3 sequences, over 25% seen once; the top ten hold around 7.7%. Germline lookup yields CDR1 SNHLY and CDR2 FYNNEI. Losses at the gene ends were 7 bases for V and 4 bases for J; bases not matched to a gene: 7. The CDR3 consists of 14 residues.

The chain has TRBV2 and TRBJ2-7; 10 bases align to TRBD1. The sample taken for sequencing was blood. The source is a woman in her twenties or thirties in good health. The CDR3 region has the DNA TGTGCCAGCAATGGGGACAGGGGAGTATACGAGCAGTACTTC. Its protein is CASNGDRGVYEQYF.